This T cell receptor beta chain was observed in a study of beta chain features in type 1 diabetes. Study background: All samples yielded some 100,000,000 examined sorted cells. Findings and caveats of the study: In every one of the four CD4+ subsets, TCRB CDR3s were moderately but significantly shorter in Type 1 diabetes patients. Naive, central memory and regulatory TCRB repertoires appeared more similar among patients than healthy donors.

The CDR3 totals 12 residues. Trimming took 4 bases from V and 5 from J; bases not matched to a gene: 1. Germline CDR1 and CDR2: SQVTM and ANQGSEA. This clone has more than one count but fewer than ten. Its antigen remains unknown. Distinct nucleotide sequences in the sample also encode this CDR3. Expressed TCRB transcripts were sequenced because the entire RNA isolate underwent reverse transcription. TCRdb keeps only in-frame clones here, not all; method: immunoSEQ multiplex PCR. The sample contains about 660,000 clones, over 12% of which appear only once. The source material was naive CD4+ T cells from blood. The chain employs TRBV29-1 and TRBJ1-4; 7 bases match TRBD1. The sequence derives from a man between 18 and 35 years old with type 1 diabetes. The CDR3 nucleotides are TGCAGCGTTGGACAGGGAAATGAAAAACTGTTTTTT. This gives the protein CSVGQGNEKLFF.